The T cell receptor (beta chain) described here comes from a study of response to subunit inactivated influenza vaccine. Notes on the study in general: That few new T cells are recruited by each seasonal influenza vaccination was the authors' suggestion.

A few counts support this clonotype. Antigen unknown. TCRdb used MiXCR to reprocess the RT-PCR reads, holding one entry per CDR3 protein. Among hundreds of thousands of distinct CDR3 sequences listed, around 14% were seen once. The CDR3 spans 13 residues. Germline CDR1 and CDR2: MDHEN and SYDVKM. Trimming removed 3 bases from V and 2 bases from J, with 7 bases in between. The source material was PBMCs from blood, sampled about 14 days before vaccination. The V call is TRBV28, the J call TRBJ2-5; possibly TRBD2 for D (5 bases). This clonotype was sampled from a man aged 50 to 60 who received an inactivated influenza vaccine. The CDR3 loop reads CASSLWRQETQYF. For the CDR3, the DNA is TGTGCCAGCAGTTTGTGGAGGCAAGAGACCCAGTACTTC.